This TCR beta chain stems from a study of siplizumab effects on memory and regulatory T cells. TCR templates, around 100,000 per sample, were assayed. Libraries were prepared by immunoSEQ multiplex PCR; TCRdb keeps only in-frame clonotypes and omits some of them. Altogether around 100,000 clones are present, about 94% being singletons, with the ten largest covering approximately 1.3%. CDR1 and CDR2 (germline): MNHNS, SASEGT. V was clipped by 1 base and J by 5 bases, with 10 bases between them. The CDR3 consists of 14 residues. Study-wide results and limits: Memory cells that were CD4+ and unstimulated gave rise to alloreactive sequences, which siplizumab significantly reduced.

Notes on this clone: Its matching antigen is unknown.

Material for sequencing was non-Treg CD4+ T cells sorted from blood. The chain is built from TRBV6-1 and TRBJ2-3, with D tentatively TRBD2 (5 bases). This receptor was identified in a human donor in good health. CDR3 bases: TGTGCCAGCAGTGAAGTGCCGGGAAGAGATACGCAGTATTTT. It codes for CASSEVPGRDTQYF.